What follows are 28 T cell receptor beta chains derived from one specimen sequenced in a study of blood T cell repertoires in COVID-19. Some clones are missing from TCRdb's copy, which holds only in-frame ones; the method was immunoSEQ multiplex PCR. The sample holds 500,000 or so clones, 87% seen once. Sequences were obtained from PBMCs or T cells enriched from blood (not recorded which). Source of these receptors: a woman between 18 and 29 years old who had recovered from COVID-19.

The J gene is TRBJ2-7, the V gene TRBV18; D is uncertain. The CDR3 has 16 amino acids. V was trimmed by 0 bases and J by 0 bases, leaving 12 bases between them. Germline CDR1 KGHSH, CDR2 LQKENI. CDR3 DNA: TGTGCCAGCTCACCACCGGGCTACGCATTCTCCTACGAGCAGTACTTC. It is translated as CASSPPGYAFSYEQYF.

The V call is TRBV5-1, the J call TRBJ2-3, with 8 nucleotides matching TRBD2. Germline CDR1 reads SGHRS; CDR2 reads YFSETQ. Trimming cost V 3 bases and J 6 bases; bases outside gene matches: 12. CDR3 length: 16 amino acids. CDR3 amino acids: CASSSGLAGPGDTQYF. CDR3 in DNA: TGCGCCAGCAGCTCTGGACTAGCCGGCCCAGGGGATACGCAGTATTTT.

The rearrangement uses TRBV6-1 and TRBJ1-4; D is unclear. This CDR3 is built from 15 residues. CDR1 MNHNS and CDR2 SASEGT come from the germline V gene. V lost 0 bases and J 2 bases, leaving 7 bases between the germline ends. The CDR3 region is CASSEAGTTNEKLFF. The CDR3 bases are TGTGCCAGCAGTGAAGCGGGCACGACTAATGAAAAACTGTTTTTT.

There are a few counts of this clone. The chain couples TRBV6-5 to TRBJ1-2; TRBD1 might be the D (6 bases). The CDR3 is 13 residues long. V shed 6 bases and J shed 2 bases, with 10 bases lying between them. CDR1 is MNHEY and CDR2 is SVGAGI in the germline V gene. CDR3 in DNA: TGTGCCAGCAGCGAGGGGGGGAACTATGGCTACACCTTC. Its translation is CASSEGGNYGYTF.

The V gene is TRBV28, the J gene TRBJ1-6, with unresolved D. V was pared by 6 bases and J by 7 bases, with 13 bases between. Per the germline V gene, CDR1 is MDHEN and CDR2 is SYDVKM. This CDR3 has 14 residues. Written as DNA, the CDR3 is TGTGCCAGCAGCCCAGGAAACCTGAATTCACCCCTCCACTTT. Its protein is CASSPGNLNSPLHF.

This clone was recorded a few times. CDR3 region: CASSYDRTPVLCTDTQYF. The CDR3 DNA follows: TGTGCCAGCAGTTACGACAGGACTCCCGTTCTCTGCACAGATACGCAGTATTTT. This chain connects TRBV6-7 to TRBJ2-3, with D maybe TRBD1 (6 bases). TRBV6-7 falls under the ORF class, with uncertain function. This CDR3 has 18 amino acids. V was pared by 2 bases and J by 1 base, with 19 bases between.

The chain recombines TRBV3-1 (or the pseudogene TRBV3-2) with TRBJ2-5; the match to TRBD2 covers 10 bases. Germline V gene data show CDR1 as LGHDT and CDR2 as YNNKEL (reference sequence). This CDR3 comprises 17 residues. V was pared by 0 bases and J by 3 bases, with 7 bases of the junction left unmatched. In nucleotides, the CDR3 is TGTGCCAGCAGCCAAGATTATCCAGCGGGGGGGGAAGAGACCCAGTACTTC. Its protein is CASSQDYPAGGEETQYF.

The CDR3 loop reads CASIVSSDSPLHF. The CDR3 bases are TGTGCCAGCATTGTCAGTTCCGATTCACCCCTCCACTTT. The chain combines TRBV6-5 with TRBJ1-6; D gene uncertain. The CDR3 runs to 13 residues. Germline CDR1 and CDR2: MNHEY and SVGAGI. V shed 7 bases and J shed 8 bases, with 12 bases lying between them.

The chain uses TRBV19 and TRBJ2-2, with a tentative D call TRBD2 (5 bases). The CDR3 has 14 residues. Trimming took 1 base from V and 5 from J, leaving 8 bases between them. Germline V lookup: CDR1 LNHDA, CDR2 SQIVND (reference sequence). The CDR3 DNA reads as TGTGCCAGTAGTATAGTAGGGAGAACCGGGGAGCTGTTTTTT. Translating it yields CASSIVGRTGELFF.

The gene calls are TRBV7-6 and TRBJ2-3, with 11 bases identical to TRBD2. The CDR3 loop spans 18 amino acids. The ends lost 5 bases at V and 0 bases at J; junction bases unmatched: 10. Germline CDR1 and CDR2: SGHVS and FNYEAQ. The chain's CDR3 is CASSPPPTSGVSTDTQYF. The CDR3 nucleotides are TGTGCCAGCAGCCCTCCCCCGACTAGCGGGGTGAGCACAGATACGCAGTATTTT.

CDR3 residues: CASSLKRAYEQYF. The CDR3 coding sequence is TGTGCCAGCAGTTTAAAGAGGGCCTACGAGCAGTACTTC. This chain uses TRBV12-3 or TRBV12-4 with TRBJ2-7; D is possibly TRBD2 (5 bases). The CDR3 has 13 residues. The ends were cut back, 2 bases at V and 2 bases at J, with 7 bases in the middle.

In nucleotides, the CDR3 is TGTGCCAGCAGCGGGATGGGACTAGCATTGGATACGCAGTATTTT. Translated, it gives CASSGMGLALDTQYF. This sequence joins TRBV9 and TRBJ2-3; 9 bases fit TRBD2. The CDR3 is made up of 15 amino acids. V shed 3 bases and J 6 bases; nucleotides not matched to a gene: 8. Per germline, CDR1 SGDLS and CDR2 YYNGEE.

This clone was seen just once. For the CDR3, the DNA is TGTGCCAGCAGCCAAGGCGAAAGAACAGGGGTCTGGGCAGAGACCCAGTACTTC. This codes for CASSQGERTGVWAETQYF. The chain carries TRBV3-1 (or the pseudogene TRBV3-2) and TRBJ2-5, with 7 bases fitting TRBD1. The CDR3 consists of 18 residues. Germline V gene lookup returns CDR1 LGHDT and CDR2 YNNKEL (reference sequence). V lost 1 base and J lost 4; bases outside the gene matches: 15.

This clone was recorded once. V and J are TRBV4-2 and TRBJ2-2, with D unresolved. V was pared by 0 bases and J by 3 bases, with 8 bases between. The CDR3 spans 15 residues. Germline V gene sequence: CDR1 LGHNA, CDR2 YNFKEQ. CDR3 in DNA: TGTGCCAGCAGCCAAGAAGTAGAGGACACCGGGGAGCTGTTTTTT. This translates into CASSQEVEDTGELFF.

The chain carries TRBV3-1 (or the pseudogene TRBV3-2) and TRBJ1-2; 10 bases map to TRBD1. With 6 bases clipped from V and 8 bases from J, the junction kept 3 bases outside the gene matches. CDR1 and CDR2 from the germline V gene are LGHDT and YNNKEL (reference sequence). CDR3 size: 12 residues. The DNA of the CDR3 is TGTGCCAGCAGTGTGACAGGGGGCGGCTACACCTTC. As protein: CASSVTGGGYTF.

This clone was seen more than once but under ten times. V usage is TRBV6-5 and J usage is TRBJ2-5; TRBD1 might be the D (6 bases). Germline CDR1 reads MNHEY; CDR2 reads SVGAGI. The CDR3 has 15 amino acids. Between the trimmed V and J ends, which lost 2 bases and 3 bases, there was a span of 13 bases. The CDR3 sequence: CASSYAPTGKETQYF. DNA for the CDR3: TGTGCCAGCAGTTACGCGCCGACAGGAAAAGAGACCCAGTACTTC.

The gene calls are TRBV5-4 and TRBJ2-5; 7 bases line up with TRBD1. The ends lost 4 bases at V and 5 bases at J; junction bases unmatched: 8. Germline V gene lookup returns CDR1 SGHNT and CDR2 YYREEE (reference sequence). The CDR3 is 14 amino acids. The CDR3 sequence is CASSPGQSRETQYF. The DNA for the CDR3 is TGTGCCAGCAGCCCGGGACAGAGTCGGGAGACCCAGTACTTC.

The gene calls are TRBV6-1 and TRBJ1-6, with D possibly TRBD1 on 6 matching bases. V lost 2 bases, J lost 4 bases, and 9 bases lay in between. The CDR3 contains 15 residues. Germline V gene data show CDR1 as MNHNS and CDR2 as SASEGT. For the CDR3, the DNA is TGTGCCAGCAGTGAAAGGACAGTTTATAATTCACCCCTCCACTTT. Translation gives CASSERTVYNSPLHF.

This clone occurred once. This rearrangement joins TRBV5-4 to TRBJ1-5; D is ambiguous. The CDR3 contains 15 residues. CDR1 is SGHNT and CDR2 is YYREEE in the germline V gene (reference sequence). Trimming removed 0 bases from V and 3 bases from J, with 10 bases in between. CDR3 in amino acids: CASSLDRASNQPQHF. CDR3 bases: TGTGCCAGCAGCTTGGACCGCGCCTCCAATCAGCCCCAGCATTTT.

V usage is TRBV4-1 and J usage is TRBJ1-1; 10 bases are a match to TRBD1. This CDR3 has 15 residues. J was trimmed by 4 bases and V by 0 bases; bases with no gene match: 2. Germline V gives CDR1 MGHRA, CDR2 YSYEKL. The CDR3 nucleotides read TGCGCCAGCAGCCAAGAGGGGACAGGGGTCACTGAAGCTTTCTTT. Translation gives CASSQEGTGVTEAFF.

A note on this clone: Additional DNA sequences in this sample encode the identical CDR3. V usage is TRBV19 and J usage is TRBJ1-1; TRBD1 is a possible D gene (5 bases). From germline, CDR1 is LNHDA and CDR2 SQIVND (reference sequence). Deletions cut 7 bases from V and 4 bases from J, with 7 bases between. This CDR3 comprises 11 residues. The CDR3 reads CASKRGTEAFF. The CDR3 nucleotides are TGTGCCAGTAAAAGGGGCACTGAAGCTTTCTTT.

The chain is built from TRBV6-5 and TRBJ1-5, with a tentative D call TRBD1 (5 bases). The CDR3 is 15 amino acids. The germline CDR1 and CDR2 sequences are MNHEY and SVGAGI. Trimming stripped 0 bases from V and 0 bases from J, with 6 bases between. CDR3 sequence reads: CASSYSTDSNQPQHF. CDR3 nucleotides: TGTGCCAGCAGTTACTCGACAGATAGCAATCAGCCCCAGCATTTT.

This rearrangement joins TRBV30 to TRBJ2-6, with D unresolved. The CDR3 contains 13 residues. Germline V CDR1 and CDR2: GTSNPN, SVGIG (reference sequence). Trimming pared 3 bases from V and 1 base from J, leaving 4 bases between. CDR3 in DNA: TGTGCCTGGAGCCAATCTGGGGCCAACGTCCTGACTTTC. Translation: CAWSQSGANVLTF. The entire variable domain, with the rest obtained from reference TRBV30 and TRBJ2-6, is as follows: SQTIHQWPATLVQPVGSPLSLECTVEGTSNPNLYWYRQAAGRGLQLLFYSVGIGQISSEVPQNLSASRPQDRQFILSSKKLLLSDSGFYLCAWSQSGANVLTFGAGSRLTVL.

This chain uses TRBV6-5 with TRBJ1-6; TRBD1 might be the D (5 bases). V was clipped by 8 bases and J by 1 base, with 6 bases between them. The CDR3 spans 13 residues. Germline CDR1 reads MNHEY; CDR2 reads SVGAGI. The CDR3 sequence is CASGGSYNSPLHF. The CDR3 region has the DNA TGTGCCAGCGGGGGGTCCTATAATTCACCCCTCCACTTT.

The genes are TRBV28 and TRBJ2-1; 11 bases map to TRBD2. Germline-derived CDR1 and CDR2 are MDHEN and SYDVKM. The J segment lost 6 bases and the V segment lost 6 bases, leaving 7 bases of the junction unmatched. The CDR3 is made up of 15 amino acids. The CDR3 sequence: CASSPSSGGTNEQFF. CDR3 DNA: TGTGCCAGCAGCCCTTCTAGCGGGGGGACCAATGAGCAGTTCTTC.

The CDR3: CASSLTAMSEQYF. The CDR3 nucleotides read TGTGCCAGCAGTTTAACCGCGATGTCCGAGCAGTACTTC. The chain is built from TRBV27 and TRBJ2-7, with unresolved D. V was cut by 2 bases and J by 6 bases, with 11 bases left in between. The CDR3 spans 13 residues. Germline values: CDR1 MNHEY, CDR2 SMNVEV (reference sequence).

This clone was seen only once. V and J are TRBV7-9 and TRBJ1-1; no reliable D call. Trimming removed 4 bases at V and 3 bases at J, with 12 bases between. Germline CDR1 is SEHNR and CDR2 is FQNEAQ (reference sequence). The CDR3 runs to 14 residues. CDR3 nucleotides: TGTGCCAGCAGCTCGATGACTCAGTACACTGAAGCTTTCTTT. As protein: CASSSMTQYTEAFF. Combining the CDR3 with reference TRBV7-9 and TRBJ1-1 gives the whole variable domain DTGVSQNPRHKITKRGQNVTFRCDPISEHNRLYWYRQTLGQGPEFLTYFQNEAQLEKSRLLSDRFSAERPKGSFSTLEIQRTEQGDSAMYLCASSSMTQYTEAFFGQGTRLTVV.

The chain links TRBV10-3 to TRBJ1-2; 9 bases fit TRBD1. The CDR3 totals 14 residues. CDR1 is ENHRY and CDR2 is SYGVKD in the germline V gene. J gave up 10 bases and V 6 bases, and 12 bases lay outside the gene matches. CDR3 bases: TGTGCCATCAGAAGTGGGACAGGGAGATTAGACTACACCTTC. Translated, it gives CAIRSGTGRLDYTF.